These 21 T cell receptor beta chains originate from one sample sequenced in a study of PD-1 blockade in classical Hodgkin lymphoma (dated by TCRdb to 2019 to 2021). The sample's time point label, decoded: cycle 1 day 1 (C1D1), immediately before nivolumab initiation. Every trial patient had relapsed after autologous stem cell transplantation, and cohorts A, B and C differed in prior brentuximab vedotin exposure. The library came from the immunoSEQ multiplex PCR assay. This immuneACCESS table, as held by TCRdb, lists in-frame sequences with V and J called but not all clones. Of the missing ones, under half trace to an unresolved V gene in checked studies; the others have no known cause. The sample has under 95,000 clones on record, under 95% of them singletons. The top ten constitute 8% of the sample. The sequences come from peripheral blood mononuclear cells (PBMCs), collected at baseline. The origin of the receptors is a human donor with classical Hodgkin lymphoma.

The chain links TRBV13 to TRBJ2-5; the D is unclear. The J call is uncertain, as TRBJ2-7 better fits the DNA end. CDR1 is PRHDT, CDR2 FYEKMQ, per germline (reference sequence). This CDR3 has 13 residues. Here the CDR3 reads CASSFTLLYEQYF. The CDR3 nucleotides are TGTGCCAGCAGCTTTACACTACTTTACGAGCAGTACTTC.

V gene TRBV5-6 combines with J gene TRBJ2-7, with TRBD2 identical over 8 bases. The CDR3 contains 16 residues. The ends lost 2 bases at V and 1 base at J; junction bases unmatched: 8. Germline values: CDR1 SGHDT, CDR2 YYEEEE. The CDR3, as DNA: TGTGCCAGCAGCTTTGTTACGGGAGGGTGGTCCTACGAGCAGTACTTC. It encodes CASSFVTGGWSYEQYF.

The chain combines TRBV5-6 with TRBJ2-2, with D hard to call. The CDR3 covers 12 residues. The germline V and J ends were trimmed by 2 bases and 4 bases, with 3 bases remaining between them. CDR1 is SGHDT and CDR2 is YYEEEE in the germline V gene. CDR3 nucleotides: TGTGCCAGCAGCTTTGGCACCGGGGAGCTGTTTTTT. This translates into CASSFGTGELFF.

This clone was detected only a few times. J is TRBJ1-4 and V is TRBV6-6, with D possibly matching TRBD1 (5 bases). In germline, CDR1 is MNHNY, CDR2 SVGAGI (reference sequence). The CDR3 consists of 14 residues. With 5 bases removed from V and 4 bases from J, the gap between germline ends came to 11 bases. The CDR3 protein is CASSPGYGNEKLFF. The CDR3 nucleotides read TGTGCCAGCAGTCCAGGGTATGGTAATGAAAAACTGTTTTTT.

This chain links TRBV29-1 with TRBJ2-2; D gene uncertain. CDR1 is SQVTM and CDR2 is ANQGSEA in the germline V gene. This CDR3 spans 17 amino acids. The V end was cut by 4 bases, the J end by 0 bases, with 18 bases between. CDR3 region: CSVAAPTAGANTGELFF. The CDR3 nucleotides read TGCAGCGTTGCCGCCCCAACCGCCGGTGCGAACACCGGGGAGCTGTTTTTT.

The chain links TRBV7-3 to TRBJ2-2; D uncertain. Between the trimmed V and J ends, which lost 6 bases and 5 bases, there was a span of 7 bases. Germline lookup yields CDR1 SGHTA and CDR2 FQGTGA. CDR3 length equals 12 residues. CDR3 DNA sequence: TGTGCCAGCAGAAAGGGAACCGGGGAGCTGTTTTTT. This sequence encodes CASRKGTGELFF.

The chain joins TRBV9 to TRBJ2-7; TRBD1 aligns across 11 bases. The J segment lost 4 bases and the V segment lost 3 bases, leaving 6 bases of the junction unmatched. The germline V gene has CDR1 SGDLS and CDR2 YYNGEE. The CDR3 runs to 15 residues. As DNA, the CDR3 is TGTGCCAGCAGCGCTTGGGACAGGGGGGGATACGAGCAGTACTTC. Translation: CASSAWDRGGYEQYF.

The chain recombines TRBV19 with TRBJ1-5, with 8 bases lining up with TRBD1. The length of the CDR3 is 14 residues. Trimming at V came to 6 bases and at J to 6 bases, leaving 7 bases not matched to a gene. Germline V gives CDR1 LNHDA, CDR2 SQIVND (reference sequence). The CDR3 DNA reads as TGTGCCAGTAGCTTCACAGGGGGGAGTCAGCCCCAGCATTTT. Residues: CASSFTGGSQPQHF.

This clone was detected a few times. The CDR3 DNA reads TGTGCCAGCGCGGGGCAGGGGGCTAACTATGGCTACACCTTC. Translation gives CASAGQGANYGYTF. This chain connects TRBV6-1 to TRBJ1-2; the match to TRBD1 covers 7 bases. The trim removed 8 bases at V and 0 bases at J, leaving 6 bases unmatched. The CDR3 covers 14 residues. The germline gives CDR1 MNHNS, CDR2 SASEGT.

This rearrangement joins TRBV12-5 to TRBJ1-2; tentatively, D is TRBD1 (6 bases). Germline CDR1 is LGHNT and CDR2 is FRNRAP. This CDR3 spans 13 amino acids. The germline V and J ends were trimmed by 4 bases and 4 bases, with 10 bases remaining between them. In nucleotides, the CDR3 is TGTGCTAGTGGTTCGGGGGCTAGCTATGGCTACACCTTC. Encoded protein: CASGSGASYGYTF.

The CDR3 sequence is CASSLIGYEQYF. The CDR3 DNA reads as TGTGCCAGCAGCTTGATCGGTTACGAGCAGTACTTC. J is TRBJ2-7 and V is TRBV7-9; D remains ambiguous. V was trimmed by 3 bases and J by 4 bases, leaving 7 bases between them. Germline V gene data show CDR1 as SEHNR and CDR2 as FQNEAQ (reference sequence). The CDR3 is made up of 12 amino acids. The whole variable domain, filled in from reference TRBV7-9 and TRBJ2-7, reads DTGVSQNPRHKITKRGQNVTFRCDPISEHNRLYWYRQTLGQGPEFLTYFQNEAQLEKSRLLSDRFSAERPKGSFSTLEIQRTEQGDSAMYLCASSLIGYEQYFGPGTRLTVT.

V is TRBV27 and J is TRBJ2-7, with no clear D. The CDR3 is 12 amino acids. With 6 bases removed from V and 4 bases from J, the gap between germline ends came to 10 bases. Germline V CDR1 and CDR2: MNHEY, SMNVEV (reference sequence). Written as DNA, the CDR3 is TGTGCCAGCAGCACCAATTCGTACGAGCAGTACTTC. Its translation is CASSTNSYEQYF.

This clone was detected once. The chain uses TRBV5-6 and TRBJ2-7, with 8 bases lining up with TRBD2. J was trimmed by 0 bases and V by 0 bases; bases with no gene match: 5. This CDR3 region has 16 residues. Looked up from germline, CDR1 is SGHDT and CDR2 is YYEEEE. The CDR3 reads CASSLGGSGVSYEQYF. The CDR3 bases are TGTGCCAGCAGCTTGGGCGGTAGCGGGGTCTCCTACGAGCAGTACTTC.

The chain links TRBV13 to TRBJ2-7, with TRBD2 matching over 8 bases. This CDR3 has 16 amino acids. The V gene's germline CDR1 is PRHDT and CDR2 FYEKMQ (reference sequence). The ends lost 1 base at V and 0 bases at J; junction bases unmatched: 5. The CDR3 loop reads CASSLAGGSSSYEQYF. CDR3 nucleotides: TGTGCCAGCAGCTTAGCGGGGGGGAGCTCCTCCTACGAGCAGTACTTC.

The rearrangement links TRBV7-2 to TRBJ2-7; unclear D gene. V dropped 4 bases and J dropped 0 bases, with 7 bases sitting between them. This CDR3 spans 13 amino acids. CDR1 is SGHTA, CDR2 FQGNSA, per germline. Here the CDR3 DNA reads TGTGCCAGCAGCTCCATCCTCTCCTACGAGCAGTACTTC. Protein sequence: CASSSILSYEQYF.

The chain carries TRBV30 and TRBJ2-7, with 9 bases aligning to TRBD1. V gave up 3 bases and J gave up 4 bases; unmatched junction bases: 4. The CDR3 contains 13 residues. Germline CDR1 reads GTSNPN; CDR2 reads SVGIG (reference sequence). The CDR3 DNA sequence: TGTGCCTGGAGCGGGACAGGGATTTACGAGCAGTACTTC. Protein sequence: CAWSGTGIYEQYF.

This chain uses TRBV2 with TRBJ2-7, with D maybe TRBD1 (6 bases). The V and J ends lost 6 bases and 4 bases respectively, with 13 bases between them. The CDR3 totals 13 residues. CDR1 and CDR2 from the germline V gene are SNHLY and FYNNEI. The CDR3 nucleotides are TGTGCCAGCAGGGGACACTCAAATTACGAGCAGTACTTC. This translates into CASRGHSNYEQYF.

This chain joins TRBV13 and TRBJ2-7; possible D gene TRBD2, 6 bases. V dropped 5 bases and J dropped 2 bases, with 19 bases sitting between them. The CDR3 length is 16 residues. The germline V gene encodes CDR1 PRHDT and CDR2 FYEKMQ (reference sequence). Written as DNA, the CDR3 is TGTGCCAGCAGCCCCGGGACTCAAGTACCGACCTACGAGCAGTACTTC. Protein sequence: CASSPGTQVPTYEQYF.

The chain carries TRBV7-9 and TRBJ1-4; D remains unclear. Trimming shortened V by 10 bases and J by 8 bases, and 11 bases separated the two germline ends. This CDR3 has 11 residues. Germline-derived CDR1 and CDR2 are SEHNR and FQNEAQ (reference sequence). The CDR3 DNA sequence: TGTGCCACCGTACGGAGGGAAAAACTGTTTTTT. This translates into CATVRREKLFF. Full variable domain (remainder filled in from reference TRBV7-9 and TRBJ1-4): DTGVSQNPRHKITKRGQNVTFRCDPISEHNRLYWYRQTLGQGPEFLTYFQNEAQLEKSRLLSDRFSAERPKGSFSTLEIQRTEQGDSAMYLCATVRREKLFFGSGTQLSVL.

The gene calls are TRBV7-6 and TRBJ1-6; no definite D call. V dropped 0 bases and J dropped 4 bases, with 16 bases sitting between them. Germline V gene sequence: CDR1 SGHVS, CDR2 FNYEAQ. CDR3 length: 18 residues. DNA of the CDR3: TGTGCCAGCAGCTTAGCGTCTGGGGTCGGCATATATAATTCACCCCTCCACTTT. It is translated as CASSLASGVGIYNSPLHF.

The chain couples TRBV5-1 to TRBJ2-1; 13 positions match TRBD2. The CDR3 is made up of 18 amino acids. The junction had 7 bases not matched to a gene; V was cut back by 4 bases and J by 0 bases. Germline V gene data show CDR1 as SGHRS and CDR2 as YFSETQ. CDR3 sequence reads: CASSSGTSGKSSYNEQFF. CDR3 DNA sequence: TGCGCCAGCAGCAGCGGGACTAGCGGGAAGAGCTCCTACAATGAGCAGTTCTTC. The full variable domain, with the rest looked up from reference TRBV5-1 and TRBJ2-1, is KAGVTQTPRYLIKTRGQQVTLSCSPISGHRSVSWYQQTPGQGLQFLFEYFSETQRNKGNFPGRFSGRQFSNSRSEMNVSTLELGDSALYLCASSSGTSGKSSYNEQFFGPGTRLTVL.